The TCR beta chain under discussion was sequenced for a study of T cells after posttransplantation cyclophosphamide. In regard to this clone: Its antigen is not known.

CDR3 size: 14 residues. V lost 7 bases to trimming and J lost 0 bases; unmatched junction nucleotides: 4. Per germline, CDR1 MNHEY and CDR2 SMNVEV (reference sequence). Peripheral blood was collected from the related graft donor on the marrow donation day. Study findings and constraints: Recipient CMV seropositivity and CMV reactivation strongly tracked TRB clonality. Blood and skin or GI T cell repertoires showed limited TRB overlap. Later post-transplant blood repertoires were often dominated by donor CD8+ memory clones.

Measured with immunoSEQ multiplex PCR; TCRdb has only the in-frame clones, and not every one. This table holds 45,000 to 60,000 clones, about 91% found once. V is TRBV27 and J is TRBJ2-7, with 9 positions matching TRBD1. This receptor was taken from a woman aged 45-65 years in good health and a related stem cell transplant donor. Material for sequencing was PBMCs. For the CDR3, the DNA is TGTGCCAGCACCACGGGACAGGGCTCCTACGAGCAGTACTTC. It yields the protein CASTTGQGSYEQYF.